These 20 T cell receptor beta chains share one sample of origin, sequenced in a study of regulatory T cells in long-lasting Graves disease. Researchers made TCR beta libraries by using iRepertoire HTBI primers and running Arm-PCR on CDR3 regions. Each CDR3 protein is one row after TCRdb ran MiXCR on the multiplex PCR reads. This table has around 460,000 distinct CDR3 sequences, around a fifth appearing once. Time point reported: persistent/refractory GD, antithyroid drugs over 5 years with positive TRAb. After RNA was extracted from PBMCs, the TCR library was made from it. The sequencing here drew on peripheral blood mononuclear cells (PBMCs), taken when the disease was refractory, from a patient treated with antithyroid drugs. The source is a female donor with Graves disease.

There are a few counts of this clonotype. The rearrangement uses TRBV18 and TRBJ1-6; D not certain. V dropped 3 bases and J dropped 8 bases, with 8 bases sitting between them. Germline CDR1 reads KGHSH; CDR2 reads LQKENI. The CDR3 spans 13 residues. CDR3 loop: CASSPGGDSPLHF. CDR3 DNA: TGTGCCAGCTCACCGGGTGGAGATTCACCCCTCCACTTT.

The chain recombines TRBV10-3 with TRBJ1-3; TRBD1 matches 9 bases. The V gene end was trimmed by 0 bases and the J gene end by 2 bases; junction bases not matched to a gene: 2. The CDR3 runs to 16 residues. Germline loops: CDR1 ENHRY, CDR2 SYGVKD. The CDR3 sequence is CAISESNRGPGNTIYF. The CDR3 nucleotides are TGTGCCATCAGTGAGTCGAACAGGGGGCCTGGAAACACCATATATTTT.

The chain uses TRBV4-3 and TRBJ1-2; D is perhaps TRBD1 (6 bases). V was pared by 0 bases and J by 2 bases, with 13 bases between. The CDR3 totals 16 residues. Germline V CDR1 and CDR2: LGHNA, YSLEER. CDR3 in DNA: TGCGCCAGCAGCCAAGATACCACAGGGTCCAACTATGGCTACACCTTC. Residues: CASSQDTTGSNYGYTF.

The chain employs TRBV5-1 and TRBJ2-5; D is undetermined. The CDR3 extends over 16 amino acids. Germline loops: CDR1 SGHRS, CDR2 YFSETQ. V was clipped by 3 bases and J by 2 bases, with 17 bases between them. This CDR3 reads CASSSPWASQQETQYF. The DNA of the CDR3 is TGCGCCAGCAGCTCCCCGTGGGCCAGCCAGCAAGAGACCCAGTACTTC. Complete variable domain (other parts from reference TRBV5-1 and TRBJ2-5): KAGVTQTPRYLIKTRGQQVTLSCSPISGHRSVSWYQQTPGQGLQFLFEYFSETQRNKGNFPGRFSGRQFSNSRSEMNVSTLELGDSALYLCASSSPWASQQETQYFGPGTRLLVL.

The rearrangement uses TRBV15 and TRBJ1-2, with a weak D call TRBD1 (6 bases). In germline, CDR1 is LNHNV, CDR2 YYDKDF (reference sequence). The ends were cut back, 3 bases at V and 6 bases at J, with 8 bases in the middle. The CDR3 sequence is 12 residues long. The CDR3 here is CATSSPGDGYTF. For the CDR3, the DNA is TGTGCCACCAGCAGCCCAGGGGATGGCTACACCTTC.

The sample holds one count of this clonotype. The genes are TRBV30 and TRBJ1-1, with D hard to call. V was pared by 4 bases and J by 5 bases, with 26 bases between. The CDR3 totals 17 residues. Germline V CDR1 and CDR2: GTSNPN, SVGIG (reference sequence). CDR3 nucleotide sequence: TGTGCCTGGATCGAAGGCCCGGCCCGGAGTCGAGGGACTGAAGCTTTCTTT. This sequence encodes CAWIEGPARSRGTEAFF. The entire variable domain, with the rest obtained from reference TRBV30 and TRBJ1-1, is as follows: SQTIHQWPATLVQPVGSPLSLECTVEGTSNPNLYWYRQAAGRGLQLLFYSVGIGQISSEVPQNLSASRPQDRQFILSSKKLLLSDSGFYLCAWIEGPARSRGTEAFFGQGTRLTVV.

In its sample, this clonotype was seen many times. The chain recombines TRBV28 with TRBJ2-7, with 10 bases identical to TRBD2. This CDR3 spans 14 amino acids. V trimming: 5 bases; J trimming: 4 bases; junction bases outside the gene matches: 5. Germline assignment: CDR1 MDHEN and CDR2 SYDVKM. CDR3 protein: CASSTGTSVYEQYF. The CDR3 coding sequence is TGTGCCAGCAGTACCGGGACTAGCGTATACGAGCAGTACTTC. The variable domain in full, with the rest retrieved from reference TRBV28 and TRBJ2-7, is DVKVTQSSRYLVKRTGEKVFLECVQDMDHENMFWYRQDPGLGLRLIYFSYDVKMKEKGDIPEGYSVSREKKERFSLILESASTNQTSMYLCASSTGTSVYEQYFGPGTRLTVT.

The CDR3 protein is CASGLVGGRAREAFF. The CDR3 bases are TGTGCTAGTGGTTTGGTTGGGGGCAGGGCAAGGGAAGCTTTCTTT. The rearrangement joins TRBV12-5 to TRBJ1-1; D may be TRBD1 (6 bases). V gave up 0 bases and J gave up 8 bases, with 16 bases separating them. The CDR3 is 15 amino acids. Germline V gives CDR1 LGHNT, CDR2 FRNRAP.

The chain carries TRBV20-1 and TRBJ2-7, with D perhaps assigned TRBD1 or TRBD2 (5 bases each). The germline V gene encodes CDR1 DFQATT and CDR2 SNEGSKA (reference sequence). V was trimmed by 5 bases and J by 2 bases, leaving 10 bases between them. The CDR3 totals 12 residues. In DNA, the CDR3 is TGCAGTGCTCCAGCGGACACCTACGAGCAGTACTTC. It encodes CSAPADTYEQYF.

At least ten counts were recorded for this clonotype. This chain uses TRBV12-3 or TRBV12-4 with TRBJ1-5; 9 bases are shared with TRBD1. The CDR3 is 15 amino acids. V lost 10 bases and J lost 7; bases outside the gene matches: 14. The CDR3 coding sequence is TGTGCCACACCCCATCGGGGACAGGGATGGCAGCCCCAGCATTTT. Its protein product is CATPHRGQGWQPQHF.

V usage is TRBV7-9 and J usage is TRBJ2-5; D tentatively fits TRBD1 or TRBD2 (5 bases each). Germline V gives CDR1 SEHNR, CDR2 FQNEAQ (reference sequence). V was clipped by 3 bases and J by 2 bases, with 19 bases between them. This CDR3 is built from 17 residues. The CDR3 DNA reads TGTGCCAGCAGCTTCAATCCCCGACGAGGGGATCAAGAGACCCAGTACTTC. It encodes CASSFNPRRGDQETQYF.

In regard to this clonotype: An end of the junction does not agree with germline; a read error may underlie this. The chain recombines TRBV5-5 with TRBJ1-2, with D possibly being TRBD1 (5 bases). Germline assignment: CDR1 SGHKS and CDR2 YYEKEE (reference sequence). The CDR3 extends over 15 amino acids. The CDR3 spells CASGLVSWDPYGYTF. The CDR3 DNA reads as TGTGCCAGCGGCTTGGTGTCGTGGGACCCCTATGGCTACACCTTC.

This clonotype was detected many times. The gene calls are TRBV6-1 and TRBJ1-6; D is ambiguous. Germline CDR1 is MNHNS and CDR2 is SASEGT. Between the trimmed V and J ends, which lost 6 bases and 7 bases, there was a span of 22 bases. This CDR3 comprises 17 residues. This chain's CDR3 is CASRKMPRFGKNSPLHF. The CDR3, as DNA: TGTGCCAGCAGAAAGATGCCCCGGTTTGGCAAAAATTCACCCCTCCACTTT.

This clonotype has at least ten counts. The J gene is TRBJ1-1, the V gene TRBV7-3; D may be TRBD1 (6 bases). This CDR3 is 14 amino acids long. In germline, CDR1 is SGHTA, CDR2 FQGTGA. V dropped 5 bases and J dropped 4 bases, with 14 bases sitting between them. CDR3 DNA sequence: TGTGCCAGCAGCGAAACAGGGTCCCTCACTGAAGCTTTCTTT. Translating it yields CASSETGSLTEAFF.

The CDR3 spells CASSSQGARTDTQYF. Here the CDR3 DNA reads TGTGCCAGCAGCTCACAGGGGGCGAGGACAGATACGCAGTATTTT. The chain employs TRBV7-3 and TRBJ2-3, with TRBD1 matching 9 bases. V was pared by 4 bases and J by 3 bases, with 5 bases of the junction left unmatched. Germline V gene sequence: CDR1 SGHTA, CDR2 FQGTGA. The CDR3 extends over 15 amino acids.

This clonotype was found a few times. The chain is built from TRBV12-3 or TRBV12-4 and TRBJ2-1; 11 nucleotides agree with TRBD2. This CDR3 spans 14 amino acids. V was pared by 1 base and J by 10 bases, with 3 bases of the junction left unmatched. The CDR3 DNA reads as TGTGCCAGCAGTTTAGTTAGCGGGAGGGTCGAGCAGTTCTTC. This gives the protein CASSLVSGRVEQFF.

V usage is TRBV9 and J usage is TRBJ1-2, with D possibly matching TRBD1 (5 bases). The CDR3 extends over 12 amino acids. Germline CDR1 SGDLS, CDR2 YYNGEE. Trimming took off 0 bases at V and 8 bases at J, with 8 bases between the two ends. The CDR3 loop is CASSVGDGGYTF. As DNA, the CDR3 is TGTGCCAGCAGCGTAGGGGACGGCGGCTACACCTTC.

Worth noting for this clonotype: A much larger clone is a single base away; this may be a read error. The V and J genes are TRBV28 and TRBJ1-1; tentatively, D is TRBD1 (5 bases). CDR1 and CDR2 (germline): MDHEN, SYDVKM. This CDR3 spans 14 amino acids. In DNA form, the CDR3 reads TGTGCCAGCAGTCACCCCTACAGGAACGCTGAAGCTTTCTTT. Amino acid sequence: CASSHPYRNAEAFF.

In this sample, this clonotype turned up many times. The DNA for the CDR3 is TGTGCCAGCAGTGAACACCGGGGGCCCTACGAGCAGTACTTC. It translates to CASSEHRGPYEQYF. This chain connects TRBV2 to TRBJ2-7; perhaps D is TRBD1 or TRBD2 (6 bases each). CDR1 is SNHLY and CDR2 is FYNNEI in the germline V gene. This CDR3 spans 14 amino acids. Trimming shortened V by 2 bases and J by 2 bases, and 10 bases separated the two germline ends.

The chain has TRBV12-3 or TRBV12-4 and TRBJ2-2, with TRBD2 identical over 14 bases. Trimming removed 5 bases from V and 1 base from J; junction bases left unmatched: 12. The CDR3 extends over 20 amino acids. The CDR3 reads CASSDRRGLAGEKNTGELFF. Written as DNA, the CDR3 is TGTGCCAGCAGTGACCGCCGGGGACTAGCGGGGGAAAAGAACACCGGGGAGCTGTTTTTT.